These T cell receptor beta chains were read from a single sample in a study of CD8 T cells in Susac syndrome. Via MiXCR, TCRdb re-called the immunoSEQ multiplex PCR reads, giving one row per CDR3 protein. The table records about 150,000 distinct CDR3 sequences, about 95% of them present only once. Material for sequencing was CD4+ T cells from PBMCs. The receptors originated from a human donor with Susac syndrome. The CDR3 runs from the conserved cysteine through the conserved F or W. D genes are given only for firm matches. Some rows mark clone size as missing; the rest say once, few, many or name a class of expanded clone.

CASSQVGGQETQYF	TGTGCCAGCAGCCAAGTCGGGGGGCAAGAGACCCAGTACTTC	once	TRBD2	TRBJ2-5	TRBV3-1
CASSRDTNSPLHF	TGTGCCAGCAGTCGGGACACTAATTCACCCCTCCACTTT	NA	NA	TRBJ1-6	TRBV6-4
CATSDWTSGRNEQFF	TGTGCCACCAGTGATTGGACTAGCGGGAGGAATGAGCAGTTCTTC	NA	TRBD2	TRBJ2-1	TRBV24-1
CATSSGRLNTEAFF	TGTGCCACCAGCAGCGGACGATTGAACACTGAAGCTTTCTTT	NA	NA	TRBJ1-1	TRBV15
CSARDGNTIYF	TGCAGTGCCCGGGACGGAAACACCATATATTTT	NA	NA	TRBJ1-3	TRBV20-1
CSVSGGNRNQPQHF	TGCAGCGTTAGCGGGGGAAACAGGAATCAGCCCCAGCATTTT	NA	NA	TRBJ1-5	TRBV29-1
CSVDWGPGYGYTF	TGCAGCGTTGATTGGGGACCGGGCTATGGCTACACCTTC	NA	NA	TRBJ1-2	TRBV29-1
CASSGGYNEQFF	TGCGCCAGCAGTGGAGGGTACAATGAGCAGTTCTTC	once	NA	TRBJ2-1	TRBV4-1
CSVDKLDSQETQYF	TGCAGCGTTGACAAACTCGACAGTCAAGAGACCCAGTACTTC	NA	NA	TRBJ2-5	TRBV29-1
CASSPQLRDYEQYF	TGTGCCAGCAGCCCTCAGTTGAGGGACTACGAGCAGTACTTC	NA	NA	TRBJ2-7	TRBV3-1
CSASRWLAGIQTQYF	TGCAGTGCTAGTCGGTGGCTAGCGGGGATCCAGACCCAGTACTTC	NA	TRBD2	TRBJ2-5	TRBV20-1
CSVVWQGPIKAGYTF	TGCAGCGTTGTTTGGCAGGGGCCCATCAAGGCGGGCTACACCTTC	NA	NA	TRBJ1-2	TRBV29-1
CSARFAGTNTGELFF	TGCAGTGCTAGGTTTGCGGGAACGAACACCGGGGAGCTGTTTTTT	NA	NA	TRBJ2-2	TRBV20-1
CASSLEGGDQPQHF	TGCGCCAGCAGCTTGGAGGGAGGAGACCAGCCCCAGCATTTT	NA	NA	TRBJ1-5	TRBV5-1
CASLRTGHGDIQYF	TGTGCCAGCTTGAGGACAGGGCATGGAGACATTCAGTACTTC	NA	TRBD1	TRBJ2-4	TRBV18
CSVGREPQFF	TGCAGCGTGGGCCGGGAGCCTCAGTTCTTC	NA	NA	TRBJ2-1	TRBV29-1
CSARNAGGNTDTQYF	TGCAGTGCTAGGAACGCGGGGGGCAACACAGATACGCAGTATTTT	once	TRBD2	TRBJ2-3	TRBV20-1
CASSRQGARSNQPQHF	TGTGCCAGCAGCCGGCAGGGGGCTCGTAGCAATCAGCCCCAGCATTTT	NA	TRBD1	TRBJ1-5	TRBV14
CASRAGSVNTEAFF	TGTGCCAGTAGAGCCGGGTCCGTGAACACTGAAGCTTTCTTT	NA	NA	TRBJ1-1	TRBV19
CASGSWDEQFF	TGTGCCAGCGGGTCTTGGGATGAGCAGTTCTTC	NA	NA	TRBJ2-1	TRBV12-3/TRBV12-4
CSARNGYEQYF	TGCAGTGCTAGAAACGGCTACGAGCAGTACTTC	NA	NA	TRBJ2-7	TRBV20-1
CASSLEMGRLNQPQHF	TGTGCCAGCAGCTTAGAGATGGGACGGCTCAATCAGCCCCAGCATTTT	NA	NA	TRBJ1-5	TRBV7-2
CARPASGGYQETQYF	TGTGCCAGACCCGCTAGCGGGGGATACCAAGAGACCCAGTACTTC	NA	TRBD2	TRBJ2-5	TRBV27
CASKPGGPGGEQFF	TGTGCCAGCAAACCCGGGGGGCCGGGAGGAGAGCAGTTCTTC	NA	NA	TRBJ2-1	TRBV11-2
CSAPGPGSEKLFF	TGCAGCGCCCCGGGGCCGGGTTCGGAAAAACTGTTTTTT	NA	NA	TRBJ1-4	TRBV29-1
CASSQDTGLAGNEQFF	TGCGCCAGCAGCCAAGATACCGGACTAGCAGGCAATGAGCAGTTCTTC	once	TRBD2	TRBJ2-1	TRBV4-3
CASSVTSGGSNEQFF	TGTGCCAGCAGCGTGACTAGCGGGGGATCCAATGAGCAGTTCTTC	once	TRBD2	TRBJ2-1	TRBV3-1
CATSRDAYNTEAFF	TGTGCCACCAGCAGAGATGCCTATAACACTGAAGCTTTCTTT	NA	NA	TRBJ1-1	TRBV15